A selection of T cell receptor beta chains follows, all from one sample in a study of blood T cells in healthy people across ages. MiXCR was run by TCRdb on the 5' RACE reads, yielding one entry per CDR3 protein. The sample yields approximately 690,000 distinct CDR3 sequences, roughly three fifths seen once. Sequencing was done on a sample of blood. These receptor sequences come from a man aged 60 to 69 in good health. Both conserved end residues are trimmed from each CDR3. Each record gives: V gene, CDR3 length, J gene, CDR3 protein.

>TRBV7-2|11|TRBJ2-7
ASSSGLGIEQY
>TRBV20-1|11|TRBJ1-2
SAQTGGSYGYT
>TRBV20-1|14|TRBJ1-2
SAPGLWGTGSYGYT
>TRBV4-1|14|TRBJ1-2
ASSQDDRGVLYGYT
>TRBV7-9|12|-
ASGLTGQGREQY
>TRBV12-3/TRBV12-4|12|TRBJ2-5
ASSFRQGQETQY
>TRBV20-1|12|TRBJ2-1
SAKRTIRSIEQF
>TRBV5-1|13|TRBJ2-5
ASSSEGTSRETQY
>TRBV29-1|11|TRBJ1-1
SVELGSSTEAF
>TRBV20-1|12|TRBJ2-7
SARWSEGAEEQY
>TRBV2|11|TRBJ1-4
ASSEQSNEKLF
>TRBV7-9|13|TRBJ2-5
ASSYRTGGAETQY
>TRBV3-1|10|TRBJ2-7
ASSPSRYEQY
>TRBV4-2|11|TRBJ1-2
ASSQDVRYGYT
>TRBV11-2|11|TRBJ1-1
ASNRGLNTEAF
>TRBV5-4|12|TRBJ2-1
ASSLQAVYNEQF
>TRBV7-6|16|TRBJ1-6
ASSYAPGSYSYNSPLH
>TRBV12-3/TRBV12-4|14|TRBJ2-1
ASSFRGGGLYNEQF
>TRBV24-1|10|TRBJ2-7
ATSGQADEQY
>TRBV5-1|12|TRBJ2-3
ASSLADPWDTQY
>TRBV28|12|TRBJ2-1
ASRGGGSYNEQF
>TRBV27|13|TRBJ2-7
ASTIGLADSYEQY
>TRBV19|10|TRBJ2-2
ASRQYTGELF
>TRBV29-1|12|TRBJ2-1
SVAGPGGHNEQF
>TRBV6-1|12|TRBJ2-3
ASKGWGRTDTQY
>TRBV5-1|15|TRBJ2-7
ASSPLPLAGERYEQY
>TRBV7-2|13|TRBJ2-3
ASSPRDLTMNTQY
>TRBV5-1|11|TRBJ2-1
ASSLYGYNEQF
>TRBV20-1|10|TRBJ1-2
SARDLGYGYT
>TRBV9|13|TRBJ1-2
ASSVGDQGWYGYT
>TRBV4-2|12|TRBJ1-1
AGSQVEGPLGAF
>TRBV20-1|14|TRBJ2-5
SARSLADGYQETQY
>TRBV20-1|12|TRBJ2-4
SASQQGLKNIQY
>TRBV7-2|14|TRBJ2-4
ASSLNGRLAKNIQY
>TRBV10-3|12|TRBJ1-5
AISESREWQPQH
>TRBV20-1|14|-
SARSWGTGGSNEQY
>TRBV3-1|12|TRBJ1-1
ASSQDLRMAEAF
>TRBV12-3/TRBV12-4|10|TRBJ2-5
ASRDTGETQY
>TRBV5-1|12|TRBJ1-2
ASSLTSEVYGYT
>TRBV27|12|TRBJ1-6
ASSTDGYNSPLH
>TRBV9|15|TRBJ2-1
ASSRKDRQAGYNEQF
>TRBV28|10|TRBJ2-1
ASRSQGHEQF
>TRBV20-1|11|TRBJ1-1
SARTGRSTEAF
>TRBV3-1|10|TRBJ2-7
ASSAVADEQY
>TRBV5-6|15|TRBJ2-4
ASSPPSSILAKNIQY
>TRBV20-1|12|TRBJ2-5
SARKGTGDETQY
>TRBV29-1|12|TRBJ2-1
SVKGPPVFNEQF
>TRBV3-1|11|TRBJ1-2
ASSQEVTGSYT
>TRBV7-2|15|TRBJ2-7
ASSLGQWGTANYEQY
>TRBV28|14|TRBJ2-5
ASSEHRRDPQETQY
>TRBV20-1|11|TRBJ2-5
SATDRDVGTQY
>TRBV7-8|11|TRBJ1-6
ASSLDGFSPLH
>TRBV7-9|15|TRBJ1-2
ASSHQNQGASGYGYT
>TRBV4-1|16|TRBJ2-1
ASSKATSGGAVYNEQF